This entry lists 25 T cell receptor beta chains sequenced from one sample in a study of T cell responses to AZD1222 COVID-19 vaccine. Using immunoSEQ multiplex PCR, the repertoire was profiled, and TCRdb retains in-frame clones only, with some absent. The sample contains some 150,000 clones, 89% of which appear only once. The sample consisted of peripheral blood, taken on day 0 of AZD1222 vaccination. These receptors all come from an adult in good health.

The chain uses TRBV7-2 and TRBJ2-3; 7 nucleotides match TRBD2. CDR1 is SGHTA and CDR2 is FQGNSA in the germline V gene. The CDR3 is made up of 16 amino acids. The V segment lost 5 bases and the J segment 4 bases; nucleotides outside the gene matches: 12. Here the CDR3 DNA reads TGTGCCAGCAGCCACTGGGGGGGGTCGAATGCAGATACGCAGTATTTT. It specifies CASSHWGGSNADTQYF.

The chain employs TRBV7-6 and TRBJ2-2, with 11 nucleotides matching TRBD1. The CDR3 has 15 amino acids. Germline assignment: CDR1 SGHVS and CDR2 FNYEAQ. After removal of 4 bases from V and 6 bases from J, the junction contained 4 bases not matched to a gene. The CDR3 loop is CASSYRDRGAGELFF. The CDR3 coding sequence is TGTGCCAGCAGCTACCGGGACAGGGGGGCCGGGGAGCTGTTTTTT.

The chain employs TRBV7-2 and TRBJ1-2; 7 bases are a match to TRBD1. The length of the CDR3 is 16 residues. The germline gives CDR1 SGHTA, CDR2 FQGNSA. Unmatched junction bases numbered 8, after V lost 2 bases and J lost 2 bases. The CDR3 coding sequence is TGTGCCAGCAGCTTAAGAGTATGGGACAGCAACTATGGCTACACCTTC. Translating it yields CASSLRVWDSNYGYTF.

This clone has only one observation. The chain carries TRBV5-6 and TRBJ1-4, with D maybe TRBD1 (5 bases). The CDR3 runs to 14 residues. V lost 3 bases, J lost 5 bases, and 11 bases lay in between. Germline V gene sequence: CDR1 SGHDT, CDR2 YYEEEE. This CDR3 reads CASSYGTVNEKLFF. The CDR3 DNA reads as TGTGCCAGCAGCTACGGGACGGTCAATGAAAAACTGTTTTTT.

The chain has TRBV28 and TRBJ2-7, with D maybe TRBD2 (5 bases). Germline V gene sequence: CDR1 MDHEN, CDR2 SYDVKM. This CDR3 contains 15 residues. The ends were cut back, 8 bases at V and 2 bases at J, with 19 bases in the middle. CDR3 nucleotide sequence: TGTGCCAGCTCACCCGGACGTCCGAGGGCCTACGAGCAGTACTTC. Translation: CASSPGRPRAYEQYF.

The rearrangement joins TRBV7-2 to TRBJ2-7; TRBD2 might be the D (6 bases). Germline CDR1 is SGHTA and CDR2 is FQGNSA. The length of the CDR3 is 14 residues. Trimming removed 5 bases at V and 2 bases at J, with 13 bases between. The CDR3 loop reads CASSLGTGPYEQYF. CDR3 coding DNA: TGTGCCAGCAGCCTAGGGACTGGGCCCTACGAGCAGTACTTC.

This chain connects TRBV6-1 to TRBJ1-6, with unresolved D. CDR1 and CDR2 (germline): MNHNS, SASEGT. V was cut by 1 base and J by 0 bases, with 10 bases left in between. There are 17 residues in the CDR3. CDR3 in amino acids: CASSEVVRSSYNSPLHF. CDR3 sequence (DNA): TGTGCCAGCAGTGAAGTCGTCCGGAGCTCCTATAATTCACCCCTCCACTTT.

Written as DNA, the CDR3 is TGTGCCAGTAGTATAGACCCCACGGGGCGAAAGCAGTTCTTC. Its translation: CASSIDPTGRKQFF. The rearrangement uses TRBV19 and TRBJ2-1; the D call may be TRBD1 or TRBD2 (5 bases each). Germline V CDR1 and CDR2: LNHDA, SQIVND (reference sequence). Trimming took 0 bases from V and 11 from J, leaving 14 bases between them. The CDR3 runs to 14 residues.

This chain joins TRBV7-9 and TRBJ2-5; D is perhaps TRBD1 (5 bases). This CDR3 region has 15 residues. Germline CDR1 and CDR2: SEHNR and FQNEAQ (reference sequence). V gave up 2 bases and J gave up 2 bases, with 12 bases separating them. CDR3 nucleotides: TGTGCCAGCAGCTTATATTCAGGACAACAAGAGACCCAGTACTTC. It translates to CASSLYSGQQETQYF.

The V and J genes are TRBV2 and TRBJ2-7; TRBD2 matches at 11 bases. The CDR3 has 14 amino acids. CDR1 and CDR2 from the germline V gene are SNHLY and FYNNEI. J gave up 2 bases and V 8 bases, and 5 bases lay outside the gene matches. The CDR3 nucleotides read TGTGCCAGCGGACTAGCGGGTGGGCCCTACGAGCAGTACTTC. Its translation is CASGLAGGPYEQYF.

This rearrangement joins TRBV7-2 to TRBJ2-7, with D possibly matching TRBD1 (6 bases). This CDR3 contains 16 residues. Per the germline V gene, CDR1 is SGHTA and CDR2 is FQGNSA. V was clipped by 2 bases and J by 0 bases, with 14 bases between them. CDR3 nucleotide sequence: TGTGCCAGCAGCTTAAATGGGGGCCAGAGCTCCTACGAGCAGTACTTC. This gives the protein CASSLNGGQSSYEQYF.

This chain joins TRBV2 and TRBJ1-2; no firm D call. Germline-derived CDR1 and CDR2 are SNHLY and FYNNEI. Trimming left V 5 bases short and J 3 bases short, with 7 bases between. The CDR3 sequence is 12 residues long. CDR3 in amino acids: CASSKGDYGYTF. The CDR3 DNA reads TGTGCCAGCAGTAAGGGAGACTATGGCTACACCTTC.

The CDR3 region has the DNA TGCAGCGTTGAAGATAGGGGGACAGGGAATCCGTACTTC. This translates into CSVEDRGTGNPYF. The V call is TRBV29-1, the J call TRBJ2-7; 9 nucleotides line up with TRBD1. CDR3 size: 13 residues. Germline assignment: CDR1 SQVTM and CDR2 ANQGSEA. J gave up 12 bases and V 0 bases, and 9 bases lay outside the gene matches.

The J gene is TRBJ1-2, the V gene TRBV2; no clear D gene. The V and J ends lost 4 bases and 0 bases respectively, with 9 bases between them. Germline-derived CDR1 and CDR2 are SNHLY and FYNNEI. This CDR3 has 14 amino acids. CDR3 DNA sequence: TGTGCCAGCAGTGTCACAGTATCTAACTATGGCTACACCTTC. This codes for CASSVTVSNYGYTF. The full variable domain, completed using reference TRBV2 and TRBJ1-2, is EPEVTQTPSHQVTQMGQEVILRCVPISNHLYFYWYRQILGQKVEFLVSFYNNEISEKSEIFDDQFSVERPDGSNFTLKIRSTKLEDSAMYFCASSVTVSNYGYTFGSGTRLTVV.

This clone occurred once. This rearrangement joins TRBV27 to TRBJ2-3, with D hard to call. The CDR3 runs 14 residues. V lost 5 bases and J 5 bases, leaving 14 bases between the germline ends. CDR1 is MNHEY and CDR2 is SMNVEV in the germline V gene (reference sequence). The CDR3 nucleotides are TGTGCCAGCAGTCCCGATCCCTGGGTAGATACGCAGTATTTT. It encodes CASSPDPWVDTQYF.

This rearrangement joins TRBV7-2 to TRBJ2-5; D unclear. CDR1 is SGHTA and CDR2 is FQGNSA in the germline V gene. The germline V and J ends were trimmed by 3 bases and 10 bases, with 9 bases remaining between them. The CDR3 sequence is 11 residues long. The CDR3 sequence: CASSFSKVQYF. The CDR3 DNA reads TGTGCCAGCAGCTTCTCGAAGGTCCAGTACTTC. Looking up the rest from reference TRBV7-2 and TRBJ2-5 gives the full variable domain: GAGVSQSPSNKVTEKGKDVELRCDPISGHTALYWYRQSLGQGLEFLIYFQGNSAPDKSGLPSDRFSAERTGGSVSTLTIQRTQQEDSAVYLCASSFSKVQYFGPGTRLLVL.

This clone was counted once. The chain couples TRBV28 to TRBJ2-6, with a tentative D call TRBD2 (6 bases). V lost 2 bases and J lost 2, with 22 bases in between. CDR3 length: 20 amino acids. Germline V lookup: CDR1 MDHEN, CDR2 SYDVKM. CDR3: CASSLRKFRGTLAGANVLTF. In nucleotides, the CDR3 is TGTGCCAGCAGTTTAAGAAAATTTCGGGGGACCCTGGCTGGGGCCAACGTCCTGACTTTC.

This clone was seen more than once but under ten times. The CDR3 DNA reads as TGTGCCAGCAGCTCTACTAGCGGGGGTTACGAGCAGTACTTC. Encoded protein: CASSSTSGGYEQYF. The chain employs TRBV14 and TRBJ2-7; 11 bases fit TRBD2. The CDR3 sequence is 14 residues long. V lost 5 bases to trimming and J lost 4 bases; unmatched junction nucleotides: 4. Germline lookup yields CDR1 SGHDN and CDR2 FVKESK.

The V and J genes are TRBV19 and TRBJ1-2; D gene uncertain. Germline assignment: CDR1 LNHDA and CDR2 SQIVND (reference sequence). Trimming took off 3 bases at V and 4 bases at J, with 9 bases between the two ends. The CDR3 has 13 amino acids. The CDR3 nucleotides are TGTGCCAGTAGTATCAAACTGCTCTATGGCTACACCTTC. Protein product: CASSIKLLYGYTF.

The chain is built from TRBV9 and TRBJ1-2, with D possibly matching TRBD1 (5 bases). This CDR3 contains 13 residues. The germline V gene has CDR1 SGDLS and CDR2 YYNGEE. Trimming cost V 0 bases and J 4 bases, with 7 bases left between them. The CDR3 nucleotides are TGTGCCAGCAGCGTAGCAGGGCCCTATGGCTACACCTTC. Its translation is CASSVAGPYGYTF. Complete variable domain (other parts from reference TRBV9 and TRBJ1-2): DSGVTQTPKHLITATGQRVTLRCSPRSGDLSVYWYQQSLDQGLQFLIQYYNGEERAKGNILERFSAQQFPDLHSELNLSSLELGDSALYFCASSVAGPYGYTFGSGTRLTVV.

V and J are TRBV28 and TRBJ2-7; D gene unclear. The germline V and J ends were trimmed by 5 bases and 3 bases, with 11 bases remaining between them. The germline V gene encodes CDR1 MDHEN and CDR2 SYDVKM. The CDR3 length is 13 residues. Written as DNA, the CDR3 is TGTGCCAGCAGTCGAACGGAAAACTACGAGCAGTACTTC. It yields the protein CASSRTENYEQYF.

The chain carries TRBV28 and TRBJ2-1; TRBD1 might be the D (5 bases). Looked up from germline, CDR1 is MDHEN and CDR2 is SYDVKM. V lost 5 bases and J lost 6, with 17 bases in between. The CDR3 has 15 residues. The CDR3 DNA reads as TGTGCCAGCAGTAGGGGCTACTATAACAGCAATGAGCAGTTCTTC. Translation gives CASSRGYYNSNEQFF.

J is TRBJ1-4 and V is TRBV9, with TRBD1 as a possible D gene (5 bases). The V end lost 6 bases, the J end lost 8 bases, and 20 bases lay between the germline ends. The CDR3 spans 15 residues. Germline lookup yields CDR1 SGDLS and CDR2 YYNGEE. CDR3 DNA sequence: TGTGCCAGCACCACGTCCTCAGGGATCGGGGAAAAACTGTTTTTT. Translating gives CASTTSSGIGEKLFF.

The rearrangement uses TRBV21-1 and TRBJ2-7. TRBV21-1 is recorded as a pseudogene. This CDR3 is built from 17 residues. The CDR3 coding sequence is TGTGCCAGCAGCAAAGATCGGGGGCAGGGCCTTTCCTACGAGCAGTACTTC. Translated, it gives CASSKDRGQGLSYEQYF.

The J gene is TRBJ2-1, the V gene TRBV7-2; the D gene is possibly TRBD2 (6 bases). Germline V gene data show CDR1 as SGHTA and CDR2 as FQGNSA. V gave up 5 bases and J gave up 8 bases, with 19 bases separating them. The CDR3 is 15 amino acids. This CDR3 is CASSRVAGSNYEQFF. The CDR3 DNA sequence: TGTGCCAGCAGCCGTGTCGCGGGATCGAACTATGAGCAGTTCTTC.